These 12 T cell receptor beta chains were sequenced from one sample in a study of blood T cell repertoires in COVID-19. Sequencing used immunoSEQ multiplex PCR; TCRdb keeps in-frame clones, though not all of them. Of approximately 120,000 clones in the sample, around 78% are singletons; the top ten hold roughly 18%. The sequenced material came from peripheral blood. Every receptor here comes from a woman aged 55-70 years with acute or convalescent COVID-19.

DNA of the CDR3: TGTGCCTGCGGACTAGTCCCCTACGAGCAGTACTTC. Protein product: CACGLVPYEQYF. The chain is built from TRBV6-5 and TRBJ2-7; TRBD2 agrees at 7 bases. In germline, CDR1 is MNHEY, CDR2 SVGAGI. V gave up 11 bases and J gave up 2 bases; unmatched junction bases: 6. The CDR3 covers 12 residues.

The genes are TRBV28 and TRBJ2-7; 9 bases agree with TRBD2. The CDR3 totals 15 residues. The J segment lost 3 bases and the V segment lost 4 bases, leaving 7 bases of the junction unmatched. Germline V gene data show CDR1 as MDHEN and CDR2 as SYDVKM. This chain's CDR3 is CASSSATSGFYEQYF. For the CDR3, the DNA is TGTGCCAGCAGTTCCGCGACTAGCGGATTCTACGAGCAGTACTTC.

This clone counts as medium-sized. The CDR3 bases are TGTGCCAGCAGCCCGGGGTCAGGAGCGGATCAGCCCCAGCATTTT. Translating gives CASSPGSGADQPQHF. The V gene is TRBV11-2, the J gene TRBJ1-5; unclear D gene. CDR1 and CDR2 (germline): SGHAT, FQNNGV. Trimming stripped 5 bases from V and 5 bases from J, with 16 bases between. This CDR3 is built from 15 residues.

The chain uses TRBV19 and TRBJ2-6; D not certain. This CDR3 has 14 amino acids. The V end lost 6 bases, the J end lost 0 bases, and 6 bases lay between the germline ends. Germline V lookup: CDR1 LNHDA, CDR2 SQIVND (reference sequence). The CDR3 bases are TGTGCCAGTAGAACTGACTCTGGGGCCAACGTCCTGACTTTC. Residues: CASRTDSGANVLTF.

This chain uses TRBV2 with TRBJ2-2, with 10 bases identical to TRBD1. Germline assignment: CDR1 SNHLY and CDR2 FYNNEI. V was clipped by 7 bases and J by 6 bases; unmatched bases: 5. This CDR3 comprises 14 residues. The CDR3 DNA is TGTGCCAGCAAAGGGGACAGGGGACCCGGGGAGCTGTTTTTT. It specifies CASKGDRGPGELFF.

The chain joins TRBV5-6 to TRBJ2-7; possible D gene TRBD2, 5 bases. This CDR3 comprises 12 residues. In germline, CDR1 is SGHDT, CDR2 YYEEEE. The V end lost 4 bases, the J end lost 4 bases, and 9 bases lay between the germline ends. The CDR3: CASSPRGYEQYF. DNA for the CDR3: TGTGCCAGCAGCCCCCGCGGGTACGAGCAGTACTTC.

This clone was detected only once. This rearrangement joins TRBV28 to TRBJ1-2; 8 bases are shared with TRBD1. The germline CDR1 and CDR2 sequences are MDHEN and SYDVKM. The CDR3 covers 14 residues. V was clipped by 4 bases and J by 10 bases; unmatched bases: 11. The CDR3 sequence: CASSYPMDRVFYTF. CDR3 sequence (DNA): TGTGCCAGCAGTTACCCTATGGACAGGGTATTCTACACCTTC.

This chain connects TRBV2 to TRBJ1-1; D remains unclear. The CDR3 covers 15 residues. V lost 3 bases, J lost 0 bases, and 11 bases lay in between. Germline-derived CDR1 and CDR2 are SNHLY and FYNNEI. The CDR3 sequence: CASSDRLTVNTEAFF. The CDR3 region has the DNA TGTGCCAGCAGTGACAGGCTTACGGTGAACACTGAAGCTTTCTTT.

V usage is TRBV6-2 or TRBV6-3 and J usage is TRBJ1-2; the D gene is possibly TRBD1 (6 bases). The ends were cut back, 0 bases at V and 8 bases at J, with 16 bases in the middle. This CDR3 comprises 15 residues. Germline V gene data show CDR1 as MNHEY and CDR2 as SVGEGT. CDR3 DNA: TGTGCCAGCAGTTACTCCACAGGGAGGGGCCAAGGCTACACCTTC. As protein: CASSYSTGRGQGYTF.

With regard to this clone: One end of the junction is discordant with germline, which a read error may explain. The chain combines TRBV3-1 (or the pseudogene TRBV3-2) with TRBJ1-4; 7 nucleotides align to TRBD1. This CDR3 region has 11 residues. Germline CDR1 reads LGHDT; CDR2 reads YNNKEL (reference sequence). CDR3 coding DNA: TGTGCCAGCAGCCAAGATGGGACAGTAATATTT. Translation: CASSQDGTVIF.

The chain joins TRBV4-3 to TRBJ1-4, with D tentatively TRBD1 (5 bases). Trimming removed 1 base from V and 4 bases from J, with 10 bases in between. This CDR3 is 15 amino acids long. Germline V gene lookup returns CDR1 LGHNA and CDR2 YSLEER. For the CDR3, the DNA is TGCGCCAGCAGCCAAGGACAGACCGGTAATGAAAAACTGTTTTTT. It is translated as CASSQGQTGNEKLFF.

This clone occurred once. The CDR3: CATSPSGSYEQYF. CDR3 DNA: TGCGCCACCAGTCCTAGCGGGAGCTACGAGCAGTACTTC. J is TRBJ2-7 and V is TRBV5-1; TRBD2 aligns across 10 bases. Trimming removed 9 bases from V and 3 bases from J; junction bases left unmatched: 6. CDR1 is SGHRS, CDR2 YFSETQ, per germline. The CDR3 loop spans 13 amino acids.